The present T cell receptor (beta chain) was sequenced within a study of T cell responses to AZD1222 COVID-19 vaccine. Trimming took off 8 bases at V and 8 bases at J, with 18 bases between the two ends. This CDR3 spans 14 amino acids. Germline lookup yields CDR1 SGHVS and CDR2 FNYEAQ. On this clone: Its antigen is not known.

The table came from immunoSEQ multiplex PCR; TCRdb's copy has only in-frame clones and leaves some out. The sample includes 100,000 to 150,000 clones, around 90% of them seen just once. Overall study results and limits: It was only after the peak T cell response that any repertoires were sampled. CD4 TCRs covered the whole spike, strongest at regions 160-218 and 743-854. Females outnumbered males among donors, who were mostly white British; clonal diversity was possibly underestimated. Nearly half of spike-specific TCRs reportedly go after variant regions that carry no mutations.

The clonotype comes from an adult who received the MenACWY meningococcal vaccine as a control. V and J are TRBV7-6 and TRBJ1-4; D not resolved. Sequenced material: peripheral blood, taken 28 days after the second dose of the MenACWY control vaccine. CDR3 protein: CASSPTPGVEKLFF. The CDR3 region has the DNA TGTGCCAGCTCACCGACTCCGGGAGTCGAAAAACTGTTTTTT.